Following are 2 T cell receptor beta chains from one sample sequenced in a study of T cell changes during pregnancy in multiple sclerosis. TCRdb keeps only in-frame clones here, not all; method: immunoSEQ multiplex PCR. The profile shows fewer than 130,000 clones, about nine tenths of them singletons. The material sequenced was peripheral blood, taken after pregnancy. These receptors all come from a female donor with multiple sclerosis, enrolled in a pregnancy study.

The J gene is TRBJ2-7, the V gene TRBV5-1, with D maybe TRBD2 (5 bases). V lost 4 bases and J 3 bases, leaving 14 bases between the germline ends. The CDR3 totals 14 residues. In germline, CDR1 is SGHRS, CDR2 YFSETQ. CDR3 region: CASSVAMGDYEQYF. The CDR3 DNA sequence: TGCGCCAGCAGCGTTGCCATGGGAGACTACGAGCAGTACTTC.

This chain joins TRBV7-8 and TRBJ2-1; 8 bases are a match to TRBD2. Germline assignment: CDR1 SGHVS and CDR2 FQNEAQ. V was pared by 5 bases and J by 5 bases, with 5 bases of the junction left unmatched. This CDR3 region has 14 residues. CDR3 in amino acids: CASSGTRGHNEQFF. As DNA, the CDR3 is TGTGCCAGCAGCGGGACTAGGGGACACAATGAGCAGTTCTTC.